In its sample, the clone carrying this T cell receptor beta chain ranks as medium-sized (0.01 to 0.1%). The antigen remains unidentified. The treatment here: randomized to nivolumab then ipilimumab (arm A) or the reverse (arm B). No patient had prior DNA-damaging chemotherapy. This entry is derived from a study of sequential checkpoint blockade in melanoma. The overall study: TCRbeta immunosequencing was performed on DNA from over 90 pretreatment melanoma tumor samples.

This CDR3 comprises 16 residues. CDR1 and CDR2 (germline): SGDLS, YYNGEE. The V and J ends lost 4 bases and 6 bases respectively, with 22 bases between them. TCRdb's copy holds only in-frame clones and misses some; the assay was immunoSEQ multiplex PCR. The table lists some 5,400 clones, 20% to 25% of them singletons, with around 10% in the top ten. Study conclusions and caveats: Pretreatment TIL clonality tracked with response in the nivolumab-first arm. About 30 times likelier clinical benefit followed increased tumor T-cell fraction and clonality.

The sequenced sample was tumor tissue (inferred from file names), obtained from a patient given nivolumab and ipilimumab in sequence. The V call is TRBV9, the J call TRBJ1-1; no clear D. The clonotype originates from a human donor with melanoma. The CDR3 is CASSPPMAGKGAEAFF. CDR3 sequence (DNA): TGTGCCAGCAGCCCCCCCATGGCGGGGAAAGGCGCTGAAGCTTTCTTT. Combining the CDR3 with reference TRBV9 and TRBJ1-1 gives the whole variable domain DSGVTQTPKHLITATGQRVTLRCSPRSGDLSVYWYQQSLDQGLQFLIQYYNGEERAKGNILERFSAQQFPDLHSELNLSSLELGDSALYFCASSPPMAGKGAEAFFGQGTRLTVV.